This T cell receptor (beta chain) is drawn from a study of blood T cell repertoires in COVID-19. This CDR3 region has 12 residues. In germline, CDR1 is SQVTM, CDR2 ANQGSEA. Deletions cut 3 bases from V and 5 bases from J, with 10 bases between. In the original analysis: Scientists estimated how many nucleated cells there were by amplifying reference gene primers. The method was immunoSEQ multiplex PCR; TCRdb's version includes in-frame clones alone and lacks a portion of them. The V and J calls and clone size are taken from that table; D and trimming were inferred from the DNA. The table lists 250,000 to 350,000 clones, roughly 90% of them singletons, with under 15% in the top ten.

The chain uses TRBV29-1 and TRBJ1-2; D is perhaps TRBD1 (5 bases). The origin of this receptor is an older woman with acute or convalescent COVID-19. Source material: peripheral blood. The CDR3 here is CSVEKGLYGYTF. DNA for the CDR3: TGCAGCGTTGAGAAGGGACTGTATGGCTACACCTTC.